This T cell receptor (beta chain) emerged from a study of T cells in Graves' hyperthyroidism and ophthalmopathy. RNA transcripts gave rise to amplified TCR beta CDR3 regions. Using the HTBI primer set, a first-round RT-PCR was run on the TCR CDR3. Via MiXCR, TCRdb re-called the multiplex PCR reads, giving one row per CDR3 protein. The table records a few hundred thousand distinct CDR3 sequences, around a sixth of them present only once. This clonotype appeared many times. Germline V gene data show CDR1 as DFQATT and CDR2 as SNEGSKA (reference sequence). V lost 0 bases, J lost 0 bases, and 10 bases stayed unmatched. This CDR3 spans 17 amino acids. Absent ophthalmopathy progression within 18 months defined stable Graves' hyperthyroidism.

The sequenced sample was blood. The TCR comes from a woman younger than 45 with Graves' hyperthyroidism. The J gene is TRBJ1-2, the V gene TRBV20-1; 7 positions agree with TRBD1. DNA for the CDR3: TGCAGTGCTAGAGATCCTTACAACAGGGGATCTAACTATGGCTACACCTTC. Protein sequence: CSARDPYNRGSNYGYTF.